Sequencing of this T cell receptor (beta chain) was carried out in a study of siplizumab effects on memory and regulatory T cells. Approximately 100,000 TCR templates per sample were sequenced. TCRdb keeps only in-frame clones here, not all; method: immunoSEQ multiplex PCR. The sample yields some 100,000 clones, roughly 93% seen once. The receptor comes from a human donor in good health. Sequences were obtained from non-Treg CD4+ T cells sorted from blood.

The CDR3 region is CASRSGTGGTDTQYF. In DNA form, the CDR3 reads TGTGCCAGCAGATCCGGGACAGGGGGCACAGATACGCAGTATTTT. This rearrangement joins TRBV6-5 to TRBJ2-3; 10 nucleotides line up with TRBD1. CDR3 length: 15 residues. The trim removed 6 bases at V and 1 base at J, leaving 4 bases unmatched. CDR1 is MNHEY and CDR2 is SVGAGI in the germline V gene.